A selection of T cell receptor beta chains follows, all from one sample in a study of T cell changes during pregnancy in multiple sclerosis. Sequencing was performed with immunoSEQ multiplex PCR; in TCRdb, only in-frame clones are kept and a portion is missing. The table records around 110,000 clones, roughly nine tenths of them present only once. Sample: peripheral blood, taken before pregnancy. Receptors were obtained from a female donor with multiple sclerosis, enrolled in a pregnancy study. Both conserved end residues are part of each CDR3. D genes are given only for firm matches. Size tells how often a clone was seen (once, few, many) or the class of an expanded clone, and some rows leave it out.

size: NA; J: TRBJ1-1; D: NA; V: TRBV6-1; CDR3: CASSAYLGVEGEAFF; DNA: TGTGCCAGCAGTGCGTACTTAGGGGTGGAGGGTGAAGCTTTCTTT
size: NA; J: TRBJ2-2; D: TRBD1; V: TRBV2; CDR3: CASSELGTGGGELFF; DNA: TGTGCCAGCAGTGAATTAGGGACAGGGGGCGGGGAGCTGTTTTTT
size: once; J: TRBJ1-1; D: TRBD1; V: TRBV5-1; CDR3: CASSIPGTGDNEAFF; DNA: TGCGCCAGCAGCATCCCCGGGACAGGGGATAATGAAGCTTTCTTT
size: NA; J: TRBJ2-5; D: TRBD2; V: TRBV5-4; CDR3: CASSSTGTSGKTQYF; DNA: TGTGCCAGCAGCTCAACCGGGACTAGCGGGAAGACCCAGTACTTC
size: NA; J: TRBJ2-7; D: TRBD2; V: TRBV5-1; CDR3: CASSSPDGRYEQYF; DNA: TGCGCCAGCAGCTCCCCCGACGGGAGGTACGAGCAGTACTTC
size: NA; J: TRBJ2-5; D: NA; V: TRBV13; CDR3: CASSDRTRQETQYF; DNA: TGTGCCAGCAGCGACAGGACTAGGCAAGAGACCCAGTACTTC
size: NA; J: TRBJ2-7; D: TRBD1; V: TRBV27; CDR3: CASSPLGQGTHRNAYEQYF; DNA: TGTGCCAGCAGTCCCCTAGGACAGGGAACACACCGAAACGCCTACGAGCAGTACTTC
size: NA; J: TRBJ2-5; D: NA; V: TRBV11-3; CDR3: CASSYSGTQYF; DNA: TGTGCCAGCAGCTACTCCGGGACCCAGTACTTC
size: NA; J: TRBJ2-7; D: NA; V: TRBV7-8; CDR3: CASSFSSGEQYF; DNA: TGTGCCAGCAGCTTTTCCAGCGGGGAGCAGTACTTC
size: NA; J: TRBJ2-3; D: NA; V: TRBV4-1; CDR3: CASSRGDGTDTQYF; DNA: TGCGCCAGCAGCCGTGGAGACGGCACAGATACGCAGTATTTT
size: NA; J: TRBJ2-1; D: TRBD2; V: TRBV19; CDR3: CASSFPGLAGGSYNEQFF; DNA: TGTGCCAGTAGTTTTCCGGGACTAGCGGGGGGCTCCTACAATGAGCAGTTCTTC
size: NA; J: TRBJ2-5; D: TRBD2; V: TRBV7-3; CDR3: CASSPGLAGTQETQYF; DNA: TGTGCCAGCAGCCCAGGACTAGCGGGGACTCAAGAGACCCAGTACTTC
size: NA; J: TRBJ1-4; D: TRBD1; V: TRBV6-6; CDR3: CASSPDRGNEKLFF; DNA: TGTGCCAGCAGTCCTGACAGGGGGAATGAAAAACTGTTTTTT
size: NA; J: TRBJ2-7; D: TRBD2; V: TRBV7-2; CDR3: CASSSEGLAGGAEQYF; DNA: TGTGCCAGCAGCTCGGAAGGACTAGCGGGAGGTGCCGAGCAGTACTTC
size: NA; J: TRBJ1-5; D: NA; V: TRBV19; CDR3: CASSIGGPNQPQHF; DNA: TGTGCCAGTAGTATAGGAGGGCCCAATCAGCCCCAGCATTTT
size: NA; J: TRBJ2-7; D: NA; V: TRBV5-1; CDR3: CASSLAAGRLNYEQYF; DNA: TGCGCCAGCAGCTTGGCCGCGGGGAGATTAAACTACGAGCAGTACTTC
size: NA; J: TRBJ1-1; D: NA; V: TRBV28; CDR3: CASSLLQARTEAFF; DNA: TGTGCCAGCAGTTTATTACAAGCCAGGACTGAAGCTTTCTTT
size: once; J: TRBJ2-3; D: TRBD1; V: TRBV5-8; CDR3: CASSRTGSRDTQYF; DNA: TGTGCCAGCAGCCGGACAGGGAGTAGAGATACGCAGTATTTT
size: NA; J: TRBJ1-6; D: NA; V: TRBV18; CDR3: CASSPARGGTNSPLHF; DNA: TGTGCCAGCTCACCGGCCAGGGGCGGTACTAATTCACCCCTCCACTTT
size: NA; J: TRBJ1-5; D: TRBD1; V: TRBV2; CDR3: CASSPGTGRQPQHF; DNA: TGTGCCAGCAGTCCCGGGACAGGTCGTCAGCCCCAGCATTTT
size: NA; J: TRBJ2-3; D: NA; V: TRBV6-5; CDR3: CASSPRTDFTDTQYF; DNA: TGTGCCAGCAGTCCTCGGACAGATTTCACAGATACGCAGTATTTT
size: NA; J: TRBJ2-3; D: NA; V: TRBV6-5; CDR3: CASSSSGVATDTQYF; DNA: TGTGCCAGCAGCTCGAGCGGAGTCGCCACAGATACGCAGTATTTT
size: NA; J: TRBJ2-1; D: TRBD2; V: TRBV6-6; CDR3: CASSLAGFNEQFF; DNA: TGTGCCAGCAGTTTAGCGGGTTTCAATGAGCAGTTCTTC
size: NA; J: TRBJ1-1; D: NA; V: TRBV6-6; CDR3: CASAGNTEAFF; DNA: TGTGCCAGCGCAGGGAACACTGAAGCTTTCTTT
size: NA; J: TRBJ2-1; D: NA; V: TRBV7-9; CDR3: CASSLGRGEQFF; DNA: TGTGCCAGCAGCTTAGGGCGGGGCGAGCAGTTCTTC
size: NA; J: TRBJ1-1; D: NA; V: TRBV6-1; CDR3: CASTQGVGEAFF; DNA: TGTGCCAGCACCCAAGGGGTTGGAGAAGCTTTCTTT
size: NA; J: TRBJ2-1; D: TRBD2; V: TRBV28; CDR3: CASSFPRASGRRPYNEQFF; DNA: TGTGCCAGCAGTTTCCCCCGGGCTAGCGGGAGGAGACCTTACAATGAGCAGTTCTTC
size: NA; J: TRBJ2-7; D: NA; V: TRBV2; CDR3: CASSTLGAGVSYEQYF; DNA: TGTGCCAGCAGTACCTTAGGGGCAGGCGTCTCCTACGAGCAGTACTTC
size: NA; J: TRBJ1-1; D: TRBD1; V: TRBV4-1; CDR3: CASSQPGQSEAFF; DNA: TGCGCCAGCAGCCAACCGGGACAGAGTGAAGCTTTCTTT
size: NA; J: TRBJ1-5; D: NA; V: TRBV19; CDR3: CASSVHRNQPQHF; DNA: TGTGCCAGTAGTGTGCACAGAAATCAGCCCCAGCATTTT
size: NA; J: TRBJ2-7; D: TRBD1; V: TRBV7-8; CDR3: CASSFDRAVHEQYF; DNA: TGTGCCAGCAGCTTCGACAGGGCGGTCCACGAGCAGTACTTC
size: NA; J: TRBJ2-5; D: TRBD2; V: TRBV5-1; CDR3: CASSSFSGLAGGETQYF; DNA: TGCGCCAGCAGCTCATTTTCGGGACTAGCGGGAGGAGAGACCCAGTACTTC
size: NA; J: TRBJ1-1; D: TRBD1; V: TRBV7-9; CDR3: CASSPGQGTFEAFF; DNA: TGTGCCAGCAGCCCTGGACAGGGTACGTTTGAAGCTTTCTTT
size: many; J: TRBJ1-3; D: NA; V: TRBV5-5; CDR3: CASSYGEQTGYPGNTIYF; DNA: TGTGCCAGCAGCTACGGAGAACAAACAGGTTACCCTGGAAACACCATATATTTT
size: NA; J: TRBJ2-1; D: TRBD1; V: TRBV9; CDR3: CASSGDSSYNEQFF; DNA: TGTGCCAGCAGCGGGGACAGCTCCTACAATGAGCAGTTCTTC
size: NA; J: TRBJ2-5; D: TRBD1; V: TRBV7-2; CDR3: CASSPRKLDRGETQYF; DNA: TGTGCCAGCAGCCCTAGGAAGCTAGACAGGGGAGAGACCCAGTACTTC
size: NA; J: TRBJ2-1; D: NA; V: TRBV21-1; CDR3: CASSKEAYNEQFF; DNA: TGTGCCAGCAGCAAGGAGGCCTACAATGAGCAGTTCTTC
size: once; J: TRBJ2-2; D: TRBD2; V: TRBV5-1; CDR3: CASKILAGAPGELFF; DNA: TGCGCCAGCAAAATACTAGCGGGAGCCCCCGGGGAGCTGTTTTTT
size: few; J: TRBJ2-7; D: TRBD1; V: TRBV4-1; CDR3: CASSQVVGGKYEQYF; DNA: TGCGCCAGCAGCCAAGTGGTAGGGGGCAAGTACGAGCAGTACTTC
size: NA; J: TRBJ2-6; D: NA; V: TRBV28; CDR3: CASSRTGTGANVLTF; DNA: TGTGCCAGCAGTCGAACAGGGACCGGGGCCAACGTCCTGACTTTC
size: NA; J: TRBJ1-2; D: TRBD1; V: TRBV6-6; CDR3: CASRNRDRGNYGYTF; DNA: TGTGCCAGCAGGAACCGGGACAGGGGTAACTATGGCTACACCTTC
size: NA; J: TRBJ1-3; D: NA; V: TRBV9; CDR3: CASSADSGNTIYF; DNA: TGTGCCAGCAGTGCAGACTCTGGAAACACCATATATTTT
size: few; J: TRBJ1-1; D: NA; V: TRBV5-5; CDR3: CASSLERGGTEAFF; DNA: TGTGCCAGCAGCTTGGAAAGGGGGGGAACTGAAGCTTTCTTT
size: NA; J: TRBJ2-7; D: TRBD2; V: TRBV6-1; CDR3: CASSRGGSEQYF; DNA: TGTGCCAGCAGTCGCGGGGGGTCCGAGCAGTACTTC
size: NA; J: TRBJ1-6; D: NA; V: TRBV4-3; CDR3: CASSQDWSDNSPLHF; DNA: TGCGCCAGCAGCCAAGATTGGAGTGATAATTCACCCCTCCACTTT
size: once; J: TRBJ2-1; D: NA; V: TRBV11-2; CDR3: CASRAPGRENEQFF; DNA: TGTGCCAGCAGGGCCCCGGGACGGGAGAATGAGCAGTTCTTC
size: NA; J: TRBJ1-2; D: TRBD1; V: TRBV5-1; CDR3: CASGPGQVGDYGYTF; DNA: TGCGCCAGCGGTCCTGGACAGGTCGGGGACTATGGCTACACCTTC
size: NA; J: TRBJ1-1; D: NA; V: TRBV7-6; CDR3: CASSLSPGFTEAFF; DNA: TGTGCCAGCAGCTTATCCCCGGGGTTTACTGAAGCTTTCTTT
size: NA; J: TRBJ1-6; D: NA; V: TRBV15; CDR3: CATSEDRNFNSPLHF; DNA: TGTGCCACCAGCGAGGACAGAAATTTTAATTCACCCCTCCACTTT